What follows describes a single TCR beta chain. Its antigen is as yet unknown. The data derive from a study of type 1 regulatory T cells. Via MiXCR, TCRdb re-called the reads, giving one row per CDR3 protein. Here the sample spans roughly 71,000 distinct CDR3 sequences, around 63% being singletons. Trimming pared 0 bases from V and 7 bases from J, leaving 13 bases between. This CDR3 has 14 amino acids. V gene TRBV5-3 combines with J gene TRBJ1-2; perhaps TRBD1 as D (6 bases). TRBV5-3 belongs to the ORF category, with a function that is uncertain. Source material: cultured T cells, either the whole culture or a sorted T cell fraction (not recorded which). Subset: Tr1-enriched cell product generated in vitro against host alloantigens. This receptor was identified in a human donor in good health. In nucleotides, the CDR3 is TGTGCCAGAAGCTTGGCCCAGGGAGGGGGTGGCTACACCTTC. Amino acid sequence: CARSLAQGGGGYTF.